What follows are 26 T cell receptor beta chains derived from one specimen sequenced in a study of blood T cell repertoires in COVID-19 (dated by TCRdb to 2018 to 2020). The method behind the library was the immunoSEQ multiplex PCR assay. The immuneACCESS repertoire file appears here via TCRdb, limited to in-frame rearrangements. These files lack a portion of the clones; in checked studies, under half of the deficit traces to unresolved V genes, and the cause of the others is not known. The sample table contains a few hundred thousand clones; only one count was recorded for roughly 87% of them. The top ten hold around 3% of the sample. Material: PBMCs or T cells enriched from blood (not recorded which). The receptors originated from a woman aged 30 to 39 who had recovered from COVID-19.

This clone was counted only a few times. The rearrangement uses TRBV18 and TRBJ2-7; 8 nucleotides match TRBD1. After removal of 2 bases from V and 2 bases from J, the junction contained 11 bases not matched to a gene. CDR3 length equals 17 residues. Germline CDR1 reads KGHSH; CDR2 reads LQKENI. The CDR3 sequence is CASSPFGQGTLAYEQYF. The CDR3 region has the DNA TGTGCCAGCTCACCATTTGGACAGGGCACACTTGCCTACGAGCAGTACTTC.

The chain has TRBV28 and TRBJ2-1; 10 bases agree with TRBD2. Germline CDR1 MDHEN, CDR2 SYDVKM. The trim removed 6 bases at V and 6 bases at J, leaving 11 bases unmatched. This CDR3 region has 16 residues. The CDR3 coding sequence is TGTGCCAGCAGCCCACCCACTAGCGGGACGGGCAATGAGCAGTTCTTC. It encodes CASSPPTSGTGNEQFF.

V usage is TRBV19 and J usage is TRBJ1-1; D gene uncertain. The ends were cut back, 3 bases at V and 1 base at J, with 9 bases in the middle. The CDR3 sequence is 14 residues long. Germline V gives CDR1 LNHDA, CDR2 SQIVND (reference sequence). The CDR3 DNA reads TGTGCCAGTAGTATGGTCTATGGGAACACTGAAGCTTTCTTT. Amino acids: CASSMVYGNTEAFF.

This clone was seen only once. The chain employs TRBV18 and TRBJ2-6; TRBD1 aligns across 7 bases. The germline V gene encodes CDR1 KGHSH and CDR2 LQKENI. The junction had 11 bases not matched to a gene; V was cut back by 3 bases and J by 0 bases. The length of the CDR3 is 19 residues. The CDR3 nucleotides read TGTGCCAGCTCACCCATCCGGGACAGTGTTCTCTCTGGGGCCAACGTCCTGACTTTC. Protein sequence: CASSPIRDSVLSGANVLTF.

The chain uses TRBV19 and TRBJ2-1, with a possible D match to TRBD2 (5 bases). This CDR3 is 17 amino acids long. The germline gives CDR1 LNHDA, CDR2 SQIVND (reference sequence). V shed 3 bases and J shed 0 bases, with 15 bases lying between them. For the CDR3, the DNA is TGTGCCAGTAGTATCGGGGATAGCGTCTTCTCCTACAATGAGCAGTTCTTC. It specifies CASSIGDSVFSYNEQFF.

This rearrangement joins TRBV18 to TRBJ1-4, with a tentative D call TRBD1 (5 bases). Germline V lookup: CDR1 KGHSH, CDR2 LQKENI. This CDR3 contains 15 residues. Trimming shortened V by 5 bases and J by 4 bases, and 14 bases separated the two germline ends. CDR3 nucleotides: TGTGCCAGCTCAAGCCGACAGTCCAATAATGAAAAACTGTTTTTT. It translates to CASSSRQSNNEKLFF.

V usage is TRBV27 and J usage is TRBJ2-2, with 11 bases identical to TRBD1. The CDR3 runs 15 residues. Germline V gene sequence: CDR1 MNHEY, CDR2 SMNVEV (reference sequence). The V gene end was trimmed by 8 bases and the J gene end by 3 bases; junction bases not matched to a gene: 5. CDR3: CASGDRGLDTGELFF. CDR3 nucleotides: TGTGCCAGCGGGGACAGGGGGTTGGACACCGGGGAGCTGTTTTTT.

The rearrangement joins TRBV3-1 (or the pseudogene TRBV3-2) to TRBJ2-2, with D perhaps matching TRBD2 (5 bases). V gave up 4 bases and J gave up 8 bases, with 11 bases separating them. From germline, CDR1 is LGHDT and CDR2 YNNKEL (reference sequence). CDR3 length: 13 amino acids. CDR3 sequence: CASSPLALGELFF. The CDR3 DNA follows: TGTGCCAGCAGCCCCTTAGCGTTAGGGGAGCTGTTTTTT.

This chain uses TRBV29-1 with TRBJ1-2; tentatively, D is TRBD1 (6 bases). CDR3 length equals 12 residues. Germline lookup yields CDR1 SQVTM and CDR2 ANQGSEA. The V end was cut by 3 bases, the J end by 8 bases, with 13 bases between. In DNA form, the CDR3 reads TGCAGCGTTGACGAACAGGGTAGAGGCTACACCTTC. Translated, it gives CSVDEQGRGYTF.

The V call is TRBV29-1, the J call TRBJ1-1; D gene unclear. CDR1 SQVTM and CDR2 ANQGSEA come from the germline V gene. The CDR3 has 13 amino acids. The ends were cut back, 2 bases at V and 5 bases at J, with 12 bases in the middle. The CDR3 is CSVEIPPGTEAFF. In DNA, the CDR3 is TGCAGCGTTGAAATCCCCCCCGGTACTGAAGCTTTCTTT.

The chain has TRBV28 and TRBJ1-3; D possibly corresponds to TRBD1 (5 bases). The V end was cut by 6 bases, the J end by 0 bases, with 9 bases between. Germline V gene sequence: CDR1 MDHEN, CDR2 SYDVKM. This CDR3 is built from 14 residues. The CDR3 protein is CASSWGDSGNTIYF. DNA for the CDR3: TGTGCCAGCAGCTGGGGGGACTCTGGAAACACCATATATTTT.

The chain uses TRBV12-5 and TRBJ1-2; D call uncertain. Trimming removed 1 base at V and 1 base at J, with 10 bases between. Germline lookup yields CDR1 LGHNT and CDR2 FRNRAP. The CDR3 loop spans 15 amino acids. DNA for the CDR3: TGTGCTAGTGGTTTGGACTGGGCCGGTAACTATGGCTACACCTTC. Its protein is CASGLDWAGNYGYTF.

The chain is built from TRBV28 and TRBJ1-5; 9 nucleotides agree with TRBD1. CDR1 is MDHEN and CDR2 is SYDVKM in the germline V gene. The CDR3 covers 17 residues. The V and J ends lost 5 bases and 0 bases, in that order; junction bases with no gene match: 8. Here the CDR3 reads CASSPRQGEYSNQPQHF. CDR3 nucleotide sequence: TGTGCCAGCAGTCCTAGACAGGGGGAATATAGCAATCAGCCCCAGCATTTT.

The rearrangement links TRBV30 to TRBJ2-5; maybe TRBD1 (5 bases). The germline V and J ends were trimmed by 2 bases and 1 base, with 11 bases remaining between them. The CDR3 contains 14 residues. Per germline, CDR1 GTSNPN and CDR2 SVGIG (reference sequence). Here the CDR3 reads CAWSPRQFQETQYF. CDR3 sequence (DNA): TGTGCCTGGAGTCCCAGACAGTTCCAAGAGACCCAGTACTTC.

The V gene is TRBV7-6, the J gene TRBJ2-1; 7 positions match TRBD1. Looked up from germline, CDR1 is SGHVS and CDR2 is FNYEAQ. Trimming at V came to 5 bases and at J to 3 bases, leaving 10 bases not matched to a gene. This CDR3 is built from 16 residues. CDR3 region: CASSTSDRTFYNEQFF. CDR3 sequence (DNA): TGTGCCAGCAGCACCTCGGACAGGACCTTCTACAATGAGCAGTTCTTC.

CDR3 sequence: CASSPLAGDRAQYF. CDR3 nucleotide sequence: TGTGCCAGCAGCCCTCTAGCGGGAGATAGAGCGCAGTATTTT. The chain is built from TRBV14 and TRBJ2-3; 10 bases are shared with TRBD2. The CDR3 loop spans 14 amino acids. From germline, CDR1 is SGHDN and CDR2 FVKESK. V was pared by 4 bases and J by 10 bases, with 8 bases of the junction left unmatched.

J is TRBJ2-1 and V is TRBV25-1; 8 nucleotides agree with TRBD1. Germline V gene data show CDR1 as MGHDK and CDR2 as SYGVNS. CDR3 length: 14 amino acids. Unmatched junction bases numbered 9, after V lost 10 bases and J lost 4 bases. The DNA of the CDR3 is TGTGCCACCACCTCAGGGGGCTCTTACAATGAGCAGTTCTTC. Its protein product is CATTSGGSYNEQFF.

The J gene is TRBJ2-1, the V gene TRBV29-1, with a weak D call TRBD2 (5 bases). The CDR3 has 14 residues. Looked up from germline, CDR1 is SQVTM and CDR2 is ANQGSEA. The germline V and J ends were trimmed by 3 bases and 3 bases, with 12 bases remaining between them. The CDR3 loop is CSVDGLEGYNEQFF. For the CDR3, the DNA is TGCAGCGTTGATGGGCTAGAGGGCTACAATGAGCAGTTCTTC.

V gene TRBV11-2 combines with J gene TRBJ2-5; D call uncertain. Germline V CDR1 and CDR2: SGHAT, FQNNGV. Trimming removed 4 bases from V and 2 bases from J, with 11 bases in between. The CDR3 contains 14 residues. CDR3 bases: TGTGCCAGCAGCTCTGAAATACTACAAGAGACCCAGTACTTC. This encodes CASSSEILQETQYF. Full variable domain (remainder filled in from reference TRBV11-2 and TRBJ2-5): EAGVAQSPRYKIIEKRQSVAFWCNPISGHATLYWYQQILGQGPKLLIQFQNNGVVDDSQLPKDRFSAERLKGVDSTLKIQPAKLEDSAVYLCASSSEILQETQYFGPGTRLLVL.

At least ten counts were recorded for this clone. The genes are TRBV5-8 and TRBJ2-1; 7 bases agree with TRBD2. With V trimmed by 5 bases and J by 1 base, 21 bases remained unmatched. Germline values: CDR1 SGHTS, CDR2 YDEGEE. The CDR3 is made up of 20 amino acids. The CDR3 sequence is CASRPLGLAVIMGSYNEQFF. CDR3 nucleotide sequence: TGTGCCAGCAGACCCCTGGGTCTAGCGGTTATTATGGGATCCTACAATGAGCAGTTCTTC.

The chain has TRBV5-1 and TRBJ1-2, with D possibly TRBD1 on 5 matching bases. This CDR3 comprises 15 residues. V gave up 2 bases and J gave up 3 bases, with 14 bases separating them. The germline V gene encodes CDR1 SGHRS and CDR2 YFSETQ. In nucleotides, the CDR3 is TGCGCCAGCAGCTTTAATAAAGGGACTGACTATGGCTACACCTTC. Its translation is CASSFNKGTDYGYTF.

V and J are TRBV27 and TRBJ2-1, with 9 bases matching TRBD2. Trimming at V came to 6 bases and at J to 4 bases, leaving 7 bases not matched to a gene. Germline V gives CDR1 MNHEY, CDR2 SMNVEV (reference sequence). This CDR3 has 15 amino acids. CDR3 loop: CASRSSGGGYNEQFF. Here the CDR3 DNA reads TGTGCCAGCAGGAGTAGCGGGGGAGGATACAATGAGCAGTTCTTC.

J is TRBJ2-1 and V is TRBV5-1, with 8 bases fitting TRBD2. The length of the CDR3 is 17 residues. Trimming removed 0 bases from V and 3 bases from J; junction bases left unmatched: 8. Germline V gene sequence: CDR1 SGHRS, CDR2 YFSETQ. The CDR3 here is CASSLAKSAGGYNEQFF. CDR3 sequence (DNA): TGCGCCAGCAGCTTGGCCAAGAGTGCGGGAGGCTACAATGAGCAGTTCTTC.

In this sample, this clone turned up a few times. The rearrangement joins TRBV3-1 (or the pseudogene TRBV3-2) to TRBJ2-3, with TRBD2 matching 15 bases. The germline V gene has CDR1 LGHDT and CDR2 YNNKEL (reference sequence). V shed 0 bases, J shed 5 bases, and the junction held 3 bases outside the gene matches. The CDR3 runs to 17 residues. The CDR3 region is CASSQEVGLAGGDTQYF. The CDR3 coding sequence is TGTGCCAGCAGCCAAGAGGTGGGACTAGCGGGGGGAGATACGCAGTATTTT.

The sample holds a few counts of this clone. The CDR3: CASSPGLAVPYEQYF. The CDR3 bases are TGTGCCAGCAGCCCGGGACTAGCGGTACCCTACGAGCAGTACTTC. The chain uses TRBV7-6 and TRBJ2-7, with TRBD2 matching over 11 bases. This CDR3 contains 15 residues. V was clipped by 5 bases and J by 2 bases; unmatched bases: 5. From germline, CDR1 is SGHVS and CDR2 FNYEAQ.

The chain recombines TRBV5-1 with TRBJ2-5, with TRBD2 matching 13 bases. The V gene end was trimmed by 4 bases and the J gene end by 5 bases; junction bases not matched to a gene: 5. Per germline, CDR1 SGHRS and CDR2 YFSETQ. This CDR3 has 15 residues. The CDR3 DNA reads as TGCGCCAGCAGCCGACTAGCGGGAGGTGAGGAGACCCAGTACTTC. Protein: CASSRLAGGEETQYF.